One and the same sample provided the 10 T cell receptor beta chains below, sequenced in a study of T cell repertoires in cytomegalovirus infection. TCRdb analysed the reads with MiXCR anew, one entry per CDR3 protein. Here the sample spans 350,000 to 500,000 distinct CDR3 sequences, 30% to 40% being singletons. Source material: PBMCs. The origin of the receptors is a human donor in good health (CMV status not recorded). Some clones in this sample may be carry-over from other donors' samples.

V gene TRBV5-6 combines with J gene TRBJ1-4, with D tentatively TRBD1 (5 bases). The germline gives CDR1 SGHDT, CDR2 YYEEEE. The CDR3 is 14 residues long. V was trimmed by 4 bases and J by 8 bases, leaving 15 bases between them. Here the CDR3 DNA reads TGTGCCAGCAGCCGGGGACCCACCGGGGAAAAACTGTTTTTT. Translated: CASSRGPTGEKLFF.

The J gene is TRBJ1-5, the V gene TRBV25-1; possible D gene TRBD1, 6 bases. There are 15 residues in the CDR3. The ends were cut back, 6 bases at V and 2 bases at J, with 14 bases in the middle. The germline V gene has CDR1 MGHDK and CDR2 SYGVNS. The CDR3 protein is CASRAGGWGNQPQHF. For the CDR3, the DNA is TGTGCCAGCAGAGCCGGGGGCTGGGGCAATCAGCCCCAGCATTTT.

V is TRBV7-9 and J is TRBJ1-6; D not certain. Trimming pared 5 bases from V and 4 bases from J, leaving 9 bases between. Germline CDR1 and CDR2: SEHNR and FQNEAQ (reference sequence). This CDR3 comprises 14 residues. The CDR3 coding sequence is TGTGCCAGCAGCGGAGGCCTTTATAATTCACCCCTCCACTTT. Its protein product is CASSGGLYNSPLHF.

This clonotype was observed many times. The chain links TRBV11-2 to TRBJ2-6; the D gene is possibly TRBD1 (6 bases). The CDR3 consists of 17 residues. V lost 3 bases and J lost 4, with 16 bases in between. Germline V CDR1 and CDR2: SGHAT, FQNNGV. The DNA for the CDR3 is TGTGCCAGCAGCTTTCTCCACAGGGCAGAAGGGGCCAACGTCCTGACTTTC. Translation: CASSFLHRAEGANVLTF.

The chain carries TRBV10-3 and TRBJ1-1; D not certain. The CDR3 runs to 15 residues. V dropped 0 bases and J dropped 1 base, with 9 bases sitting between them. CDR1 and CDR2 from the germline V gene are ENHRY and SYGVKD. This CDR3 reads CAISESGKPNTEAFF. The CDR3 DNA follows: TGTGCCATCAGTGAGTCGGGAAAGCCGAACACTGAAGCTTTCTTT.

This clonotype has at least ten counts. The chain employs TRBV7-2 and TRBJ2-5; D gene uncertain. This CDR3 region has 15 residues. V was shortened by 6 bases and J by 1 base, with 15 bases between the two germline ends. Germline loops: CDR1 SGHTA, CDR2 FQGNSA. The CDR3 region is CASSPGSIFQETQYF. The CDR3 bases are TGTGCCAGCAGTCCTGGCAGTATTTTCCAAGAGACCCAGTACTTC. The variable domain in full, completed from reference TRBV7-2 and TRBJ2-5, reads GAGVSQSPSNKVTEKGKDVELRCDPISGHTALYWYRQSLGQGLEFLIYFQGNSAPDKSGLPSDRFSAERTGGSVSTLTIQRTQQEDSAVYLCASSPGSIFQETQYFGPGTRLLVL.

The chain combines TRBV7-6 with TRBJ2-2; the D gene is possibly TRBD1 (6 bases). Germline V CDR1 and CDR2: SGHVS, FNYEAQ. This CDR3 has 17 amino acids. Trimming removed 1 base from V and 5 bases from J, with 17 bases in between. Here the CDR3 reads CASSLDEDRIRTGELFF. In nucleotides, the CDR3 is TGTGCCAGCAGCTTAGACGAAGACAGGATTAGGACCGGGGAGCTGTTTTTT.

The sample holds many counts of this clonotype. This chain uses TRBV7-2 with TRBJ2-5; 15 bases match TRBD2. Trimming cost V 5 bases and J 2 bases; bases outside gene matches: 6. The CDR3 is 17 amino acids. Germline CDR1 reads SGHTA; CDR2 reads FQGNSA. The CDR3 protein is CASSPPGLAGGQETQYF. Written as DNA, the CDR3 is TGTGCCAGCAGCCCTCCGGGACTAGCGGGGGGTCAAGAGACCCAGTACTTC.

As to this clonotype: A read error may explain this, as a much larger clone is one base away. J is TRBJ2-5 and V is TRBV7-9, with 15 bases lining up with TRBD2. The CDR3 length is 17 residues. Germline CDR1 reads SEHNR; CDR2 reads FQNEAQ (reference sequence). J lost 7 bases, V lost 5 bases, and 11 bases had no gene match. DNA of the CDR3: TGTGCCAGCAGCCTAAGGACTAGCGGGGGGGCCGACGCGACCCAGTACTTC. Its translation: CASSLRTSGGADATQYF.

This clonotype was picked up many times. The chain has TRBV7-2 and TRBJ2-1; 8 nucleotides line up with TRBD1. The trim removed 4 bases at V and 12 bases at J, leaving 5 bases unmatched. Germline CDR1 and CDR2: SGHTA and FQGNSA. This CDR3 contains 12 residues. CDR3 DNA: TGTGCCAGCAGCTCGGACAGGGTGGTGCAGTTCTTC. Its protein product is CASSSDRVVQFF.